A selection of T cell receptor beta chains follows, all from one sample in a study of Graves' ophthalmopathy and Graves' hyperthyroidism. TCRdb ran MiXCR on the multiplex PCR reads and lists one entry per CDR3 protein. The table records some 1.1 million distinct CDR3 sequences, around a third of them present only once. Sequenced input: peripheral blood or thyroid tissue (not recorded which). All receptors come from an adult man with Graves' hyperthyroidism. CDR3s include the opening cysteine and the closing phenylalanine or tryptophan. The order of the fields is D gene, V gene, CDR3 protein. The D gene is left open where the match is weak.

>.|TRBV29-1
CSGSGGAGGYTF
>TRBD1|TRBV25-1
CASRGQAGDQPQHF
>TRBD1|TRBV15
CATSMRQGMRGSPLHF
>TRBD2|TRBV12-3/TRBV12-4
CASRTSQRGANTGELFF
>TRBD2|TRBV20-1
CSARVVSGSGGGELFF
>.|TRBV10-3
CAISSRENGQETQYF
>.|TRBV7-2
CASSPTAFSEKLFF
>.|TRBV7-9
CASSFEREQETQYF
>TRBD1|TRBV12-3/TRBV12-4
CASSFRGLAPFF
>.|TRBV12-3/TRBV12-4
CASQTGNMNTEAFF
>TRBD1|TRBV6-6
CASSFRQGGDQPQHF
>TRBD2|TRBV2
CASRGLVESF
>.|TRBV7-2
CASSSDSSTDGYTF
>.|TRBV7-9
CASSLDLQGNTEAFF
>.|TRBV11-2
CASSPNREAVYEQYF
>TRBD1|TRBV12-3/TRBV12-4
CASSYSDRSGYTF
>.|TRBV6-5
CASRTTRGNTEAFF
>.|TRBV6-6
CASGPLRTGRSGYTF
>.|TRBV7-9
CASSSLGVYAEAFF
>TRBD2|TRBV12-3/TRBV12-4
CASRNSGASREQYF
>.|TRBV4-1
CASTRAGLSGEQYF
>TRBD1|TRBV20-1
CSARGGQGYQPQHF
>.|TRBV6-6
CASSSGGEVNTEAFF
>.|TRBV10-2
CASSPTVTEAFF
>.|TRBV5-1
CASSLLPVSGNTIYF
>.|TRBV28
CASSIGEQPQHF
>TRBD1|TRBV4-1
CASSQDATGQSTEAFF
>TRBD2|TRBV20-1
CSARDDFGGRPTGELFF